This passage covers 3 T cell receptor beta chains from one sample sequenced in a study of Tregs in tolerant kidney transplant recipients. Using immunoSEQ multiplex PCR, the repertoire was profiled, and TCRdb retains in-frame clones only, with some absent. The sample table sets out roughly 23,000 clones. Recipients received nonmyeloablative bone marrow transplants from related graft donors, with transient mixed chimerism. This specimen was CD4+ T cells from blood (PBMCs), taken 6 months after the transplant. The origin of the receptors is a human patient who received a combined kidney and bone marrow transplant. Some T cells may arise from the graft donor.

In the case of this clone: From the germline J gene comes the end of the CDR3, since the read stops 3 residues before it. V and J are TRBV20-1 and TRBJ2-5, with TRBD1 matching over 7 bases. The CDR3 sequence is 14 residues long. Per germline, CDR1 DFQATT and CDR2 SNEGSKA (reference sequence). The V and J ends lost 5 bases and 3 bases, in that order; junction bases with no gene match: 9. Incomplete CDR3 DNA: TGCAGTGCTCTCGAAACTACAGGGGAAGAGACC. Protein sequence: CSALETTGEET. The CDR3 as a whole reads CSALETTGEETQYF.

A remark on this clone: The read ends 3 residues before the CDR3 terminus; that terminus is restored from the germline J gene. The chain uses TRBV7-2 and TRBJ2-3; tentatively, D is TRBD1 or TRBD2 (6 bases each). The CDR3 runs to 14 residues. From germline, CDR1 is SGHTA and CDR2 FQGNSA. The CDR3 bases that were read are TGTGCCAGCAGCTTAAGGTTAGGGGGAGGAACG. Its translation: CASSLRLGGGT. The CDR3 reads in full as CASSLRLGGGTQYF.

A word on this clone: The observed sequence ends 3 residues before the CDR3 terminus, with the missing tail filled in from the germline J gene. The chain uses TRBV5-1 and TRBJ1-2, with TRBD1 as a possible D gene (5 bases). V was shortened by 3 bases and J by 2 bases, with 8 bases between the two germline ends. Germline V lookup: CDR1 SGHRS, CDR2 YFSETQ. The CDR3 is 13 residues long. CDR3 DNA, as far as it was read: TGCGCCAGCAGCTACACAGGAAACTATGGC. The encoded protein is CASSYTGNYG. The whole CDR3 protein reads CASSYTGNYGYTF.